A single sample gave rise to the 26 T cell receptor beta chains below, sequenced in a study of Graves' ophthalmopathy and Graves' hyperthyroidism. Amplified TCR beta CDR3 regions were obtained using RNA transcripts as template. Investigators did first-round RT-PCR with HTBI primers, then second-round multiplex PCR. MiXCR was run by TCRdb on the multiplex PCR reads, yielding one entry per CDR3 protein. This sample carries about 1.1 million distinct CDR3 sequences, less than 45% of them seen once, and the ten largest clones take 11%. The sample taken for sequencing was peripheral blood or thyroid tissue (not recorded which). The receptors here all came from an adult man with Graves' hyperthyroidism.

The chain recombines TRBV9 with TRBJ1-3, with D perhaps TRBD1 (5 bases). This CDR3 is built from 16 residues. Germline CDR1 and CDR2: SGDLS and YYNGEE. Trimming shortened V by 3 bases and J by 0 bases, and 13 bases separated the two germline ends. The CDR3 protein is CASSAGDSYSGNTIYF. The CDR3 nucleotides read TGTGCCAGCAGCGCGGGAGACAGCTACTCTGGAAACACCATATATTTT. The variable domain in full, with the rest retrieved from reference TRBV9 and TRBJ1-3, is DSGVTQTPKHLITATGQRVTLRCSPRSGDLSVYWYQQSLDQGLQFLIQYYNGEERAKGNILERFSAQQFPDLHSELNLSSLELGDSALYFCASSAGDSYSGNTIYFGEGSWLTVV.

This clonotype was seen repeatedly, ten times or more. This chain connects TRBV2 to TRBJ2-5, with no clear D. Per the germline V gene, CDR1 is SNHLY and CDR2 is FYNNEI. V lost 1 base and J lost 7, with 16 bases in between. The CDR3 covers 15 residues. CDR3 sequence (DNA): TGTGCCAGCAGTGAAGGGCAGACCATAAAGGGGACCCAGTACTTC. It specifies CASSEGQTIKGTQYF.

This clonotype was detected a few times. A read error may be the cause here, since a much bigger clone is one base away. The chain uses TRBV10-3 and TRBJ1-5; 7 positions agree with TRBD1. CDR3 length equals 13 residues. The germline gives CDR1 ENHRY, CDR2 SYGVKD. The J segment lost 8 bases and the V segment lost 5 bases, leaving 6 bases of the junction unmatched. In DNA form, the CDR3 reads TGTGCCATCAGTTACCTCGGACAGGAGCCCCAGCATTTT. It codes for CAISYLGQEPQHF.

The V call is TRBV7-2, the J call TRBJ2-5; possible D gene TRBD2, 6 bases. This CDR3 comprises 15 residues. Germline V gene sequence: CDR1 SGHTA, CDR2 FQGNSA. The V gene lost 5 bases and the J gene lost 11 bases, with 24 bases spanning the gap. CDR3 in DNA: TGTGCCAGCAGCCTAATTGCGGGGCTTCGCCTGGGGCAGTACTTC. Translation gives CASSLIAGLRLGQYF.

This sequence joins TRBV5-1 and TRBJ1-4; D is uncertain. Germline V lookup: CDR1 SGHRS, CDR2 YFSETQ. V lost 2 bases and J 9 bases, leaving 14 bases between the germline ends. The CDR3 extends over 14 amino acids. The CDR3 spells CASSFGSEGKKLFF. In DNA, the CDR3 is TGCGCCAGCAGCTTCGGGTCGGAAGGAAAAAAACTGTTTTTT.

V and J are TRBV7-2 and TRBJ1-1, with 10 bases aligning to TRBD1. The ends lost 5 bases at V and 8 bases at J; junction bases unmatched: 8. The CDR3 has 14 residues. The germline CDR1 and CDR2 sequences are SGHTA and FQGNSA. The chain's CDR3 is CASSAPGQGREAFF. DNA of the CDR3: TGTGCCAGCAGCGCGCCGGGACAGGGGCGCGAAGCTTTCTTT.

The V gene is TRBV11-2, the J gene TRBJ1-6, with D possibly being TRBD1 (6 bases). The V gene lost 4 bases and the J gene lost 7 bases, with 14 bases spanning the gap. CDR3 length: 15 amino acids. Germline V gives CDR1 SGHAT, CDR2 FQNNGV. The CDR3 here is CASSSTSTGNSPLHF. The CDR3 DNA follows: TGTGCCAGCAGCTCTACTTCGACAGGAAATTCACCCCTCCACTTT.

This chain connects TRBV7-9 to TRBJ2-5; 7 bases are shared with TRBD2. The germline CDR1 and CDR2 sequences are SEHNR and FQNEAQ (reference sequence). V was pared by 2 bases and J by 0 bases, with 3 bases of the junction left unmatched. The CDR3 consists of 15 residues. In DNA, the CDR3 is TGTGCCAGCAGCTTAAATAGCGGGTACCAAGAGACCCAGTACTTC. Its translation is CASSLNSGYQETQYF. The full variable domain, in which reference TRBV7-9 and TRBJ2-5 provide the parts outside the CDR3, is DTGVSQNPRHKITKRGQNVTFRCDPISEHNRLYWYRQTLGQGPEFLTYFQNEAQLEKSRLLSDRFSAERPKGSFSTLEIQRTEQGDSAMYLCASSLNSGYQETQYFGPGTRLLVL.

The CDR3 nucleotides read TGCAGCGTAAATCAGGACAGCACATACAATGAGCAGTTCTTC. Protein sequence: CSVNQDSTYNEQFF. The V gene is TRBV29-1, the J gene TRBJ2-7; the D gene is possibly TRBD1 (6 bases). The J call could be wrong; TRBJ2-1 is a better fit for the DNA end. Germline V gene data show CDR1 as SQVTM and CDR2 as ANQGSEA. This CDR3 is 14 amino acids long.

About this clonotype: A read error may be the cause here, since a much bigger clone is one base away. The genes are TRBV7-8 and TRBJ2-2, with TRBD1 matching over 8 bases. Germline V gene data show CDR1 as SGHVS and CDR2 as FQNEAQ. With V trimmed by 4 bases and J by 6 bases, 7 bases remained unmatched. This CDR3 has 15 amino acids. CDR3 nucleotides: TGTGCCAGCAGCTCGGGGACAGGTAGTCCCGGGGAGCTGTTTTTT. This sequence encodes CASSSGTGSPGELFF. Supplemented by reference TRBV7-8 and TRBJ2-2, the full variable domain reads GAGVSQSPRYKVAKRGQDVALRCDPISGHVSLFWYQQALGQGPEFLTYFQNEAQLDKSGLPSDRFFAERPEGSVSTLKIQRTQQEDSAVYLCASSSGTGSPGELFFGEGSRLTVL.

The table lists this clonotype with a count of one. In DNA form, the CDR3 reads TGTGCCAGCAGCTTAAGTGGTCAGCCCCTCCACTTT. Protein product: CASSLSGQPLHF. The chain is built from TRBV7-9 and TRBJ1-6; D is unclear. The CDR3 covers 12 residues. Trimming left V 2 bases short and J 13 bases short, with 9 bases between. Germline assignment: CDR1 SEHNR and CDR2 FQNEAQ (reference sequence).

The CDR3 nucleotides are TGTGCCAGCAGCTTAGAACCACAAAGGACAGGGAAAAATTCACCCCTCCACTTT. This codes for CASSLEPQRTGKNSPLHF. The V gene is TRBV7-2, the J gene TRBJ1-6, with TRBD1 matching 8 bases. The junction had 12 bases not matched to a gene; V was cut back by 1 base and J by 7 bases. Germline V lookup: CDR1 SGHTA, CDR2 FQGNSA. The CDR3 extends over 18 amino acids. Looking up the rest from reference TRBV7-2 and TRBJ1-6 gives the full variable domain: GAGVSQSPSNKVTEKGKDVELRCDPISGHTALYWYRQSLGQGLEFLIYFQGNSAPDKSGLPSDRFSAERTGGSVSTLTIQRTQQEDSAVYLCASSLEPQRTGKNSPLHFGNGTRLTVT.

This clonotype was observed at least ten times. The chain couples TRBV11-1 to TRBJ2-7; no clear D gene. Trimming took off 3 bases at V and 2 bases at J, with 8 bases between the two ends. CDR3 size: 13 residues. The germline V gene encodes CDR1 SGHAT and CDR2 FQDESV (reference sequence). The CDR3 DNA reads TGTGCCAGCAGCTTCCCACCAACCTACGAGCAGTACTTC. This gives the protein CASSFPPTYEQYF.

This clonotype was observed at least ten times. J is TRBJ1-1 and V is TRBV5-5; D is perhaps TRBD1 (6 bases). Looked up from germline, CDR1 is SGHKS and CDR2 is YYEKEE (reference sequence). V lost 0 bases and J 0 bases, leaving 12 bases between the germline ends. The CDR3 has 16 amino acids. CDR3 sequence: CASSLVDRPMNTEAFF. The CDR3 nucleotides read TGTGCCAGCAGCTTGGTTGACAGGCCGATGAACACTGAAGCTTTCTTT. The full variable domain, with the rest looked up from reference TRBV5-5 and TRBJ1-1, is DAGVTQSPTHLIKTRGQQVTLRCSPISGHKSVSWYQQVLGQGPQFIFQYYEKEERGRGNFPDRFSARQFPNYSSELNVNALLLGDSALYLCASSLVDRPMNTEAFFGQGTRLTVV.

This clonotype has a count of ten or more. The gene calls are TRBV20-1 and TRBJ2-7; TRBD1 aligns across 8 bases. Germline V gene lookup returns CDR1 DFQATT and CDR2 SNEGSKA (reference sequence). The CDR3 extends over 14 amino acids. The ends lost 1 base at V and 3 bases at J; junction bases unmatched: 5. CDR3 in DNA: TGCAGTGCTAGAGGAGACAGGGGTCTCTACGAGCAGTACTTC. Residues: CSARGDRGLYEQYF.

This clonotype was seen at least ten times. This sequence joins TRBV10-1 and TRBJ2-7, with D possibly matching TRBD1 (6 bases). Germline V gene sequence: CDR1 WNHNN, CDR2 SYGVQD (reference sequence). Trimming took 2 bases from V and 2 from J, leaving 7 bases between them. CDR3 length: 13 amino acids. The CDR3 nucleotides are TGCGCCAGCAGTGAGGGGGACACCTACGAGCAGTACTTC. Translating it yields CASSEGDTYEQYF.

This chain joins TRBV20-1 and TRBJ2-5; TRBD2 matches 8 bases. Germline V gene data show CDR1 as DFQATT and CDR2 as SNEGSKA (reference sequence). This CDR3 has 13 residues. The junction had 6 bases not matched to a gene; V was cut back by 6 bases and J by 3 bases. CDR3 amino acids: CSAPTSGKETQYF. The CDR3 DNA follows: TGCAGTGCGCCCACTAGCGGTAAAGAGACCCAGTACTTC.

This clonotype was observed a few times. The chain couples TRBV12-3 or TRBV12-4 to TRBJ2-5; D not certain. CDR3 length: 14 amino acids. Trimming pared 4 bases from V and 0 bases from J, leaving 9 bases between. In DNA form, the CDR3 reads TGTGCCAGCAGTTCCTCATTAAACCAAGAGACCCAGTACTTC. This codes for CASSSSLNQETQYF.

There are many counts of this clonotype. This rearrangement joins TRBV9 to TRBJ1-2; D remains ambiguous. CDR3 length equals 12 residues. Trimming shortened V by 0 bases and J by 8 bases, and 8 bases separated the two germline ends. The germline V gene encodes CDR1 SGDLS and CDR2 YYNGEE. The CDR3 reads CASSVGPWGYTF. As DNA, the CDR3 is TGTGCCAGCAGCGTAGGTCCCTGGGGCTACACCTTC.

This clonotype was found a few times. The rearrangement links TRBV7-9 to TRBJ1-5; TRBD1 agrees at 8 bases. This CDR3 region has 14 residues. The J segment lost 11 bases and the V segment lost 5 bases, leaving 11 bases of the junction unmatched. CDR1 and CDR2 (germline): SEHNR, FQNEAQ (reference sequence). Written as DNA, the CDR3 is TGTGCCAGCAGCCCAACCCGGGGACAGGAGACCCAGCATTTT. Translated, it gives CASSPTRGQETQHF. The whole variable domain, remainder taken from reference TRBV7-9 and TRBJ1-5, is DTGVSQNPRHKITKRGQNVTFRCDPISEHNRLYWYRQTLGQGPEFLTYFQNEAQLEKSRLLSDRFSAERPKGSFSTLEIQRTEQGDSAMYLCASSPTRGQETQHFGDGTRLSIL.

V and J are TRBV19 and TRBJ2-7; 9 bases map to TRBD1. V lost 5 bases and J lost 7; bases outside the gene matches: 6. Germline CDR1 is LNHDA and CDR2 is SQIVND (reference sequence). CDR3 size: 13 residues. The CDR3 sequence: CASSRDRAAEQYF. CDR3 DNA: TGTGCCAGTAGTCGGGACAGGGCCGCAGAGCAGTACTTC.

This rearrangement joins TRBV6-2 or TRBV6-3 to TRBJ2-5, with D possibly TRBD2 on 6 matching bases. With 3 bases removed from V and 3 bases from J, the gap between germline ends came to 14 bases. The germline gives CDR1 MNHEY, CDR2 SVGEGT. This CDR3 has 15 residues. CDR3 region: CASSYLDRREETQYF. The CDR3 DNA reads TGTGCCAGCAGTTATTTGGACCGGAGGGAAGAGACCCAGTACTTC.

This clonotype occurred a few times. V usage is TRBV12-5 and J usage is TRBJ2-2; D gene ambiguous. Germline V CDR1 and CDR2: LGHNT, FRNRAP. This CDR3 comprises 15 residues. Trimming stripped 0 bases from V and 0 bases from J, with 5 bases between. The CDR3 DNA reads as TGTGCTAGTGGTTTGGTGGGTACGAACACCGGGGAGCTGTTTTTT. Translation: CASGLVGTNTGELFF.

Concerning this clonotype: Given a much more abundant clone one base away, this may be a read error. The V gene is TRBV5-1, the J gene TRBJ2-2, with D possibly being TRBD2 (5 bases). This CDR3 region has 13 residues. Germline lookup yields CDR1 SGHRS and CDR2 YFSETQ. V dropped 0 bases and J dropped 9 bases, with 9 bases sitting between them. This CDR3 is CASSLGETWELFF. CDR3 nucleotides: TGCGCCAGCAGCTTGGGGGAGACCTGGGAGCTGTTTTTT.

This clonotype was picked up a small number of times. V and J are TRBV20-1 and TRBJ2-7; D uncertain. The CDR3 sequence is 14 residues long. Between the trimmed V and J ends, which lost 2 bases and 2 bases, there was a span of 13 bases. Per germline, CDR1 DFQATT and CDR2 SNEGSKA (reference sequence). The CDR3 loop reads CSARPPNHPYEQYF. The CDR3 coding sequence is TGCAGTGCTAGACCCCCGAATCACCCCTACGAGCAGTACTTC.

In its sample, this clonotype was seen many times. J is TRBJ2-2 and V is TRBV29-1, with TRBD2 matching 16 bases. The junction had 5 bases not matched to a gene; V was cut back by 4 bases and J by 6 bases. The germline V gene has CDR1 SQVTM and CDR2 ANQGSEA. This CDR3 region has 16 residues. The CDR3 nucleotides are TGCAGCGTTGGGGGACTAGCGGGAGGGCCGTCCGGGGAGCTGTTTTTT. Its protein is CSVGGLAGGPSGELFF.